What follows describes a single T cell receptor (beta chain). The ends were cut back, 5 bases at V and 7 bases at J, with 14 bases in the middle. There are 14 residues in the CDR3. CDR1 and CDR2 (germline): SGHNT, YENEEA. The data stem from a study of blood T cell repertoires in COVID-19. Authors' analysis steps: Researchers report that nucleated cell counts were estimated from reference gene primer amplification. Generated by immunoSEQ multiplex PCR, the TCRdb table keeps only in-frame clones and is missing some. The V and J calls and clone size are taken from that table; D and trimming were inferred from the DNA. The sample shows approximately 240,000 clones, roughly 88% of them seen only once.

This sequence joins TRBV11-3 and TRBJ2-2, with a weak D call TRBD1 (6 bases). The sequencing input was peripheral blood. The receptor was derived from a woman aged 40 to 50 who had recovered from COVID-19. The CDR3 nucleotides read TGTGCCAGCAGCCTGTGGGGGCAGGGCGGGGAGCTGTTTTTT. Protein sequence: CASSLWGQGGELFF.